This entry features one T cell receptor (beta chain) sequence. A J-beta primer mix and a sample-barcoded 5' primer were used in a second PCR of about 6 to 12 cycles. TCRdb re-called the 5' RACE reads through MiXCR, storing one row per CDR3 protein. This table has some 880,000 distinct CDR3 sequences, roughly 40% appearing once. The record originates from a study of blood T cells in healthy people across ages. Trimming removed 3 bases from V and 3 bases from J, with 15 bases in between. The CDR3 consists of 15 residues. Per germline, CDR1 MNHNS and CDR2 SASEGT. The donors, healthy Caucasians from Russia, were aged about 6 to 100.

This rearrangement joins TRBV6-1 to TRBJ2-7; maybe TRBD1 (7 bases). The TCR comes from a man between 18 and 29 years old in good health. The specimen sequenced was blood. CDR3: CASSEAGGNSYEQYF. CDR3 in DNA: TGTGCCAGCAGTGAGGCAGGGGGGAATAGCTACGAGCAGTACTTC.